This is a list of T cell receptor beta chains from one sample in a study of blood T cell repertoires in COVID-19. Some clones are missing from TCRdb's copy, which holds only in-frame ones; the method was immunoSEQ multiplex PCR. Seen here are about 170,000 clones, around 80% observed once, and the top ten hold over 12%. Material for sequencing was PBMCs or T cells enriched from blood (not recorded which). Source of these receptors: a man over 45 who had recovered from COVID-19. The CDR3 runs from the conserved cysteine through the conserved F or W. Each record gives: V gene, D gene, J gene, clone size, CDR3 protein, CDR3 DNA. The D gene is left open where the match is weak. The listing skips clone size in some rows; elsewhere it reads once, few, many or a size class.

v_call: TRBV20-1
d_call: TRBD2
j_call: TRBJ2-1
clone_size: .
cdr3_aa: CSASPNGLEGAEQFF
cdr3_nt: TGCAGTGCTAGTCCAAATGGACTAGAAGGGGCTGAGCAGTTCTTC

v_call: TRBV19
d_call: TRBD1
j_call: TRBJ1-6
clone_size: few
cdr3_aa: CASSKTGGKFVNSPLHF
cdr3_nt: TGTGCCAGTAGCAAGACAGGGGGGAAGTTTGTGAATTCACCCCTCCACTTT

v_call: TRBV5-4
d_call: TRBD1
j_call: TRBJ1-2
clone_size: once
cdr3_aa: CASSTDRGYGYTF
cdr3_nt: TGTGCCAGCAGCACCGACAGGGGATATGGCTACACCTTC

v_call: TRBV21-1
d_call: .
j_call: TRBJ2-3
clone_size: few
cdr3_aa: CASKLGGPASTDTQYF
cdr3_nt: TGTGCCAGCAAACTAGGGGGCCCCGCTAGCACAGATACGCAGTATTTT

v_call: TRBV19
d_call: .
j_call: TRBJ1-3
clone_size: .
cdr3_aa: CASSMPGVYSGNTIYF
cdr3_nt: TGTGCCAGCTCGATGCCAGGGGTCTACTCTGGAAACACCATATATTTT

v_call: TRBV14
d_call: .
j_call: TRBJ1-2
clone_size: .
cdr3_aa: CASIGRVGSNYGYTF
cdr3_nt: TGTGCCAGCATCGGCCGGGTGGGGAGTAACTATGGCTACACCTTC

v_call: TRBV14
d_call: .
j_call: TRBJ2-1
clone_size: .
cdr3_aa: CASSQERRGSNEQFF
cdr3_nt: TGTGCCAGCAGCCAAGAACGGCGGGGTAGTAATGAGCAGTTCTTC

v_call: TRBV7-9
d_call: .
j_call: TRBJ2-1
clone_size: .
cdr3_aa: CASSLVGGVGDEQFF
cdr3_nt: TGTGCCAGCAGCTTAGTAGGAGGGGTAGGGGATGAGCAGTTCTTC

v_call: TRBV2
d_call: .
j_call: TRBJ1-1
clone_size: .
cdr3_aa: CASSERGVGNTEAFF
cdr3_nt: TGTGCCAGCAGTGAACGCGGCGTAGGGAACACTGAAGCTTTCTTT

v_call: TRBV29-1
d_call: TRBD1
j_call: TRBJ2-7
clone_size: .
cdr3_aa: CSVEGWTGGREQYF
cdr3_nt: TGCAGCGTTGAAGGGTGGACAGGGGGTCGCGAGCAGTACTTC

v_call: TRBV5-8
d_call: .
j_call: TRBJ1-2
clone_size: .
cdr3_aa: CASSPVSYGYTF
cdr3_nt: TGTGCCAGCAGCCCGGTATCCTATGGCTACACCTTC

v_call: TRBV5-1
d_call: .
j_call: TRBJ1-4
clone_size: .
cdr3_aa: CASSLTGGSLEKLFF
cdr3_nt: TGCGCCAGCAGCTTGACGGGGGGCTCGTTGGAAAAACTGTTTTTT

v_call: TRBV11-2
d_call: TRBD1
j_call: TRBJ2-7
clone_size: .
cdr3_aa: CASSPLQGLYEQYF
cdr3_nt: TGTGCCAGCAGCCCCTTACAGGGGTTATACGAGCAGTACTTC

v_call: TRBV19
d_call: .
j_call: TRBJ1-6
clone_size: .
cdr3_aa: CASSEGGSYNSPLHF
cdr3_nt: TGTGCCAGTAGTGAGGGCGGGTCCTATAATTCACCCCTCCACTTT

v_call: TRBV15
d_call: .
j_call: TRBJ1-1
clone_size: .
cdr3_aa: CATSRDRGNTEAFF
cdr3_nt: TGTGCCACCAGCAGAGATCGGGGGAACACTGAAGCTTTCTTT

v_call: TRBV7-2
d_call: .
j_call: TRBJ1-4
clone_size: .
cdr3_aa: CASSLVPNQGNEKLFF
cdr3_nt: TGTGCCAGCAGCTTAGTCCCTAACCAGGGCAATGAAAAACTGTTTTTT

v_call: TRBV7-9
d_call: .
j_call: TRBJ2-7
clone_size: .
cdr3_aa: CASTPGYEQYF
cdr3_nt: TGTGCCAGCACGCCAGGGTACGAGCAGTACTTC

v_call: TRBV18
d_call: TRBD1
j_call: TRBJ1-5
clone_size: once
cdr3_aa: CASSPTGGGNQPQHF
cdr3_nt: TGTGCCAGCTCACCGACAGGGGGCGGCAATCAGCCCCAGCATTTT